These 14 T cell receptor beta chains originate from one sample sequenced in a study of cytomegalovirus exposure and HLA in healthy donors. The data were produced by immunoSEQ multiplex PCR, yet TCRdb's version contains in-frame clones alone and is incomplete. The data contain about 150,000 clones, roughly 84% of them seen just once; the ten biggest clones take up 2% to 2.5%. Sequencing was done on a sample of PBMCs. These receptor sequences come from a human donor in good health.

V gene TRBV7-3 combines with J gene TRBJ2-1; TRBD2 matches 8 bases. The CDR3 length is 16 residues. Germline V lookup: CDR1 SGHTA, CDR2 FQGTGA. Trimming cost V 5 bases and J 5 bases; bases outside gene matches: 11. The CDR3 reads CASSPTSGVYNNEQFF. The CDR3 DNA reads TGTGCCAGCAGCCCAACTAGCGGAGTTTACAACAATGAGCAGTTCTTC.

Concerning this clone: Other DNA sequences in this sample translate to the same CDR3. The chain combines TRBV5-4 with TRBJ1-2; TRBD1 matches at 8 bases. The V gene's germline CDR1 is SGHNT and CDR2 YYREEE (reference sequence). The CDR3 length is 13 residues. After removal of 4 bases from V and 3 bases from J, the junction contained 2 bases not matched to a gene. CDR3 region: CASSPQGDYGYTF. The CDR3, as DNA: TGTGCCAGCAGCCCACAGGGGGACTATGGCTACACCTTC.

This chain connects TRBV5-4 to TRBJ2-2; no reliable D call. Germline V CDR1 and CDR2: SGHNT, YYREEE (reference sequence). CDR3 length: 15 residues. V was shortened by 3 bases and J by 1 base, with 10 bases between the two germline ends. CDR3 nucleotides: TGTGCCAGCAGCTCGATGGGCCTGAACACCGGGGAGCTGTTTTTT. Translating it yields CASSSMGLNTGELFF.

The chain couples TRBV4-2 to TRBJ2-2; 7 bases are shared with TRBD1. CDR1 LGHNA and CDR2 YNFKEQ come from the germline V gene. Trimming cost V 0 bases and J 4 bases; bases outside gene matches: 8. The length of the CDR3 is 17 residues. CDR3 region: CASSQDRDRVSTGELFF. The CDR3 DNA reads as TGTGCCAGCAGCCAAGATAGAGACAGGGTCTCCACCGGGGAGCTGTTTTTT.

The CDR3 loop is CASSLTRGSNNEQFF. CDR3 nucleotides: TGTGCCAGCAGCTTAACCCGAGGGTCAAACAATGAGCAGTTCTTC. The rearrangement uses TRBV11-3 and TRBJ2-1, with D perhaps matching TRBD2 (5 bases). The germline V gene has CDR1 SGHNT and CDR2 YENEEA. This CDR3 is 15 amino acids long. Trimming took off 2 bases at V and 5 bases at J, with 13 bases between the two ends.

The V call is TRBV4-1, the J call TRBJ2-7, with D possibly matching TRBD1 (6 bases). V was pared by 2 bases and J by 3 bases, with 20 bases between. CDR1 and CDR2 (germline): MGHRA, YSYEKL. The CDR3 extends over 17 amino acids. The CDR3 is CASSQKVQAGQSYEQYF. The DNA for the CDR3 is TGCGCCAGCAGCCAAAAAGTCCAAGCCGGACAGAGCTACGAGCAGTACTTC.

V is TRBV6-4 and J is TRBJ1-6; perhaps TRBD1 as D (6 bases). This CDR3 has 14 residues. Trimming shortened V by 0 bases and J by 10 bases, and 10 bases separated the two germline ends. The germline V gene has CDR1 MRHNA and CDR2 SNTAGT. For the CDR3, the DNA is TGTGCCAGCAGTGACTCGGTCAGGGGATCACCCCTCCACTTT. Translating it yields CASSDSVRGSPLHF.

V gene TRBV28 combines with J gene TRBJ1-2; D is undetermined. The CDR3 length is 15 residues. Germline-derived CDR1 and CDR2 are MDHEN and SYDVKM. Trimming stripped 5 bases from V and 3 bases from J, with 16 bases between. The CDR3, as DNA: TGTGCCAGCAGTGACCCGCGAGGAGAGGACTATGGCTACACCTTC. This gives the protein CASSDPRGEDYGYTF.

The table lists this clone with a few counts. This chain uses TRBV18 with TRBJ1-3; TRBD1 matches at 8 bases. The V and J ends lost 6 bases and 0 bases, in that order; junction bases with no gene match: 13. CDR3 length: 18 residues. Germline-derived CDR1 and CDR2 are KGHSH and LQKENI. CDR3: CASSPDRGASSSGNTIYF. The CDR3 DNA reads as TGTGCCAGCTCTCCAGACAGGGGCGCCTCAAGCTCTGGAAACACCATATATTTT.

The rearrangement uses TRBV29-1 and TRBJ2-7; 7 nucleotides line up with TRBD1. The junction had 6 bases not matched to a gene; V was cut back by 5 bases and J by 5 bases. CDR3 length equals 12 residues. Germline V CDR1 and CDR2: SQVTM, ANQGSEA. This chain's CDR3 is CSVQGEGDEQYF. The DNA of the CDR3 is TGCAGCGTTCAGGGGGAAGGGGACGAGCAGTACTTC.

On this clone: The junction differs from germline at one of its ends, possibly a read error. V gene TRBV18 combines with J gene TRBJ2-7, with D maybe TRBD2 (5 bases). The CDR3 is 14 residues long. Germline V gene data show CDR1 as KGHSH and CDR2 as LQKENI. The CDR3 DNA reads as TGTGCCAGCTCACCCCGAGGGATCTCCAACGAGCAGTACTTC. Translated: CASSPRGISNEQYF.

The V call is TRBV10-3, the J call TRBJ1-3; D is possibly TRBD1 (5 bases). This CDR3 spans 13 amino acids. Germline assignment: CDR1 ENHRY and CDR2 SYGVKD. V was shortened by 3 bases and J by 2 bases, with 5 bases between the two germline ends. The CDR3 DNA sequence: TGTGCCATCAGTGAACAGGCTGGAAACACCATATATTTT. Translating it yields CAISEQAGNTIYF.

This rearrangement joins TRBV29-1 to TRBJ1-2; no reliable D call. Germline V gene lookup returns CDR1 SQVTM and CDR2 ANQGSEA. The CDR3 length is 12 residues. The V end was cut by 8 bases, the J end by 2 bases, with 12 bases between. The CDR3 sequence: CSTTEENYGYTF. DNA for the CDR3: TGCAGCACCACGGAGGAAAACTATGGCTACACCTTC.

In this sample, this clone turned up a few times. The rearrangement uses TRBV9 and TRBJ1-5, with 9 bases fitting TRBD1. CDR1 is SGDLS, CDR2 YYNGEE, per germline. CDR3 length equals 20 residues. V shed 8 bases, J shed 0 bases, and the junction held 21 bases outside the gene matches. As DNA, the CDR3 is TGTGCCAGGAGCTTCCACTACGAACTAGGGACAGGGCTTAGCAATCAGCCCCAGCATTTT. It yields the protein CARSFHYELGTGLSNQPQHF.